The 19 T cell receptor beta chains below were found in one sample sequenced in a study of read filtering for tumor transcriptome and immune sequencing. From approximately 430 ng of RNA, a library with molecular barcoded alpha/delta and beta/gamma adaptors was made. TCRdb itself ran the reads through MiXCR, one entry per CDR3 protein. The table shows 100,000 to 150,000 distinct CDR3 sequences, with 13% occurring only once. Sequencing used a population of CD138-negative cells sorted from bone marrow. The receptors were gathered from a donor at least 40 years old with multiple myeloma.

This clonotype was counted at least ten times. The chain is built from TRBV6-5 and TRBJ1-1; D gene uncertain. The germline CDR1 and CDR2 sequences are MNHEY and SVGAGI. CDR3 length equals 15 residues. Trimming shortened V by 4 bases and J by 4 bases, and 16 bases separated the two germline ends. CDR3 in DNA: TGTGCCAGCAGTTTCCGTGCCAGCCCGAGCACTGAAGCTTTCTTT. This translates into CASSFRASPSTEAFF.

This clonotype showed up many times. J is TRBJ2-1 and V is TRBV27, with 7 bases that match TRBD2. The CDR3 contains 15 residues. The V gene end was trimmed by 5 bases and the J gene end by 3 bases; junction bases not matched to a gene: 7. Germline assignment: CDR1 MNHEY and CDR2 SMNVEV (reference sequence). CDR3: CASSLLGGGYNEQFF. The CDR3 coding sequence is TGTGCCAGCAGTCTCCTCGGCGGGGGCTACAATGAGCAGTTCTTC.

This clonotype was seen only a few times. In DNA form, the CDR3 reads TGCAAGGCGGGACTCACAGATACGCAGTATTTT. This encodes CKAGLTDTQYF. V and J are TRBV20-1 and TRBJ2-3, with TRBD2 as a possible D gene (6 bases). Germline CDR1 is DFQATT and CDR2 is SNEGSKA (reference sequence). The CDR3 runs 11 residues.

This clonotype has at least ten counts. The J gene is TRBJ1-1, the V gene TRBV14; D is uncertain. Germline CDR1 SGHDN, CDR2 FVKESK. The V gene lost 3 bases and the J gene lost 1 base, with 9 bases spanning the gap. CDR3 size: 14 residues. As DNA, the CDR3 is TGTGCCAGCAGCCATCGAGGAGGGAACACTGAAGCTTTCTTT. It is translated as CASSHRGGNTEAFF.

At least ten counts were recorded for this clonotype. The chain links TRBV3-1 to TRBJ1-5; no definite D call. V was pared by 0 bases and J by 6 bases, with 6 bases between. CDR1 and CDR2 from the germline V gene are LGHDT and YNNKEL (reference sequence). The length of the CDR3 is 13 residues. The CDR3, as DNA: TGTGCCAGCAGCCAAGATGAAAGTCAGCCCCAGCATTTT. Encoded protein: CASSQDESQPQHF.

With regard to this clonotype: A much larger clone is a single base away; this may be a read error. V is TRBV12-3 or TRBV12-4 and J is TRBJ2-1, with D possibly TRBD1 on 5 matching bases. V was cut by 4 bases and J by 1 base, with 8 bases left in between. CDR3 length: 14 residues. The CDR3 DNA reads as TGTGCCAGCAGTTACGACAGATCCTACAATGAGCAGTTCTTC. This codes for CASSYDRSYNEQFF.

The chain uses TRBV5-8 and TRBJ2-2; 7 bases align to TRBD1. J was trimmed by 4 bases and V by 5 bases; bases with no gene match: 8. The CDR3 is 15 residues long. Germline V gives CDR1 SGHTS, CDR2 YDEGEE. CDR3 DNA: TGTGCCAGCAGTGTTGGGACAGACCCCACCGGGGAGCTGTTTTTT. It yields the protein CASSVGTDPTGELFF.

DNA for the CDR3: TGTGCCAGCAGCCGGGGAGCGGAAGAGACCCAGTACTTC. Translated: CASSRGAEETQYF. This chain joins TRBV7-9 and TRBJ2-5; a weak D match, TRBD2 (5 bases). Trimming took 5 bases from V and 3 from J, leaving 10 bases between them. The CDR3 totals 13 residues. Germline assignment: CDR1 SEHNR and CDR2 FQNEAQ (reference sequence).

This clonotype was observed at least ten times. Here the CDR3 DNA reads TGTGCCAGCAGTTACGGTACTAGCGGGGGTAGAGAGACCCAGTACTTC. Translation gives CASSYGTSGGRETQYF. The chain carries TRBV6-5 and TRBJ2-5; TRBD2 matches 11 bases. CDR3 length: 16 amino acids. Germline CDR1 is MNHEY and CDR2 is SVGAGI. V shed 2 bases, J shed 4 bases, and the junction held 6 bases outside the gene matches.

This clonotype was counted between two and nine times. The V gene is TRBV19, the J gene TRBJ1-1, with 9 bases lining up with TRBD1. Germline CDR1 LNHDA, CDR2 SQIVND (reference sequence). CDR3 length equals 13 residues. V was clipped by 11 bases and J by 4 bases; unmatched bases: 8. Written as DNA, the CDR3 is TGTGCCTCCTCGGACAGGGGAGGCACTGAAGCTTTCTTT. This gives the protein CASSDRGGTEAFF.

This clonotype came up a few times. J is TRBJ2-2 and V is TRBV6-5; D may be TRBD2 (6 bases). This CDR3 has 17 residues. Germline V gives CDR1 MNHEY, CDR2 SVGAGI. V lost 2 bases to trimming and J lost 0 bases, with 13 bases between them. CDR3 sequence: CASSYGDSYANTGELFF. In nucleotides, the CDR3 is TGTGCCAGCAGTTACGGGGACTCCTACGCGAACACCGGGGAGCTGTTTTTT.

As for this clonotype: A far larger clone is off by one base, so a read error is likely. No conserved phenylalanine or tryptophan ends this CDR3, so it is likely a read error. The chain is built from TRBV12-3 or TRBV12-4 and TRBJ1-1, with D possibly TRBD1 on 6 matching bases. The V end was cut by 2 bases, the J end by 0 bases, with 10 bases between. This CDR3 spans 15 amino acids. As DNA, the CDR3 is TGTGCCAGCAGTTTAATGCCAGGGGTGAACACTGAAGCTTTCATT. It translates to CASSLMPGVNTEAFI.

This clonotype was observed at least ten times. The chain combines TRBV19 with TRBJ1-1; D gene uncertain. With 5 bases removed from V and 1 base from J, the gap between germline ends came to 14 bases. The CDR3 runs to 15 residues. The germline CDR1 and CDR2 sequences are LNHDA and SQIVND (reference sequence). CDR3 in amino acids: CASSQTHRGNTEAFF. For the CDR3, the DNA is TGTGCCAGTAGTCAAACTCACCGGGGGAACACTGAAGCTTTCTTT.

This clonotype was recorded many times. The CDR3 loop reads CASSRDFSSYEQYF. For the CDR3, the DNA is TGTGCCAGCAGCCGGGACTTTAGCTCCTACGAGCAGTACTTC. This rearrangement joins TRBV12-3 or TRBV12-4 to TRBJ2-7; a possible D gene is TRBD2 (6 bases). The CDR3 length is 14 residues. The V and J ends lost 6 bases and 0 bases respectively, with 12 bases between them.

The J gene is TRBJ2-7, the V gene TRBV5-1, with 7 nucleotides matching TRBD1. After removal of 4 bases from V and 12 bases from J, the junction contained 22 bases not matched to a gene. Germline CDR1 SGHRS, CDR2 YFSETQ. The CDR3 spans 16 residues. The chain's CDR3 is CASSQAPGTASYVLYF. CDR3 DNA sequence: TGCGCCAGCAGCCAGGCCCCCGGGACAGCCTCCTACGTGCTGTACTTC.

Worth noting for this clonotype: A read error may be the cause here, since a much bigger clone is one base away. Because the CDR3 is missing its conserved closing phenylalanine or tryptophan, this is likely a read error. This rearrangement joins TRBV28 to TRBJ2-1; D is possibly TRBD1 or TRBD2 (6 bases each). Deletions cut 3 bases from V and 7 bases from J, with 16 bases between. The CDR3 consists of 15 residues. The germline CDR1 and CDR2 sequences are MDHEN and SYDVKM. In nucleotides, the CDR3 is TGTGCCAGCAGTTTCCTAGCGCCCCAGGGGAATGAGCAGTTCTCC. Residues: CASSFLAPQGNEQFS.

This clonotype was counted at least ten times. V is TRBV6-2 or TRBV6-3 and J is TRBJ2-5; possibly TRBD1 or TRBD2 for D (6 bases each). This CDR3 is built from 11 residues. The germline gives CDR1 MNHEY, CDR2 SVGEGT. The germline V and J ends were trimmed by 6 bases and 10 bases, with 12 bases remaining between them. The CDR3 loop reads CASSTGGHQYF. The CDR3 nucleotides are TGTGCCAGCAGCACCGGGGGCCACCAGTACTTC.

This clonotype was recorded many times. This chain connects TRBV11-2 to TRBJ2-7; tentatively, D is TRBD1 (6 bases). Trimming pared 0 bases from V and 5 bases from J, leaving 8 bases between. The germline V gene encodes CDR1 SGHAT and CDR2 FQNNGV. This CDR3 has 13 residues. The DNA for the CDR3 is TGTGCCAGCAGCTTAGACAGGGGAGACGAGCAGTACTTC. This encodes CASSLDRGDEQYF.

This clonotype was found many times. CDR3 region: CASSLGGSPAGELFF. CDR3 DNA sequence: TGTGCCAGCAGCTTAGGTGGCAGCCCAGCGGGGGAGCTGTTTTTT. The V and J genes are TRBV7-6 and TRBJ2-2, with D unclear. Germline CDR1 and CDR2: SGHVS and FNYEAQ. Trimming cost V 1 base and J 8 bases, with 14 bases left between them. The CDR3 contains 15 residues.